This T cell receptor beta chain was profiled in a study of patients and donors after allogeneic stem cell transplantation. TCRdb redid the calling of the RT-PCR reads with MiXCR, one entry per CDR3 protein. Here the sample spans 900,000 to 1,000,000 distinct CDR3 sequences, more than 15% being singletons. Germline V CDR1 and CDR2: MNHEY, SVGEGT. V lost 6 bases, J lost 7 bases, and 7 bases stayed unmatched. The CDR3 sequence is 13 residues long. The sample consisted of blood, either unsorted or a sorted T cell fraction (not recorded which). The source is a human donor who was either an allogeneic HSCT recipient or a stem cell or donor lymphocyte infusion donor (not recorded which). It is not recorded whose cells these are; they may come from a transplant donor. The chain has TRBV6-2 or TRBV6-3 and TRBJ1-2; 8 bases match TRBD1. CDR3: CASRRGQGLGYTF. The CDR3 nucleotides are TGTGCCAGCAGACGAGGACAGGGACTTGGCTACACCTTC.